This T cell receptor (beta chain) came from a study of identical twins. Comment on this clonotype: Its target is unknown.

General observations from the study: Zero-insertion analyses were open to partial confounding by invariant MAIT and iNKT cells. Excess twin sharing in beta out-of-frame sequences was weaker. Alpha sequences that were out-of-frame and twin-shared showed an excess of low generation probability.

Unique molecular identifiers were present on the cDNA, and a universal primer site came from template switching. Using its own MiXCR run on the 5' RACE reads, TCRdb lists one record per CDR3 protein. The sample lists some 1,700,000 distinct CDR3 sequences, about 32% occurring once. Germline V gene lookup returns CDR1 MDHEN and CDR2 SYDVKM. This CDR3 has 14 residues. V dropped 3 bases and J dropped 4 bases, with 10 bases sitting between them. V gene TRBV28 combines with J gene TRBJ1-5; D is uncertain. The clonotype originates from a newborn girl in good health. Sequencing was performed on cord blood. The CDR3 DNA sequence: TGTGCCAGCAGTTTCTTAGGGTTAAATCAGCCCCAGCATTTT. This translates into CASSFLGLNQPQHF.